The clone carrying this T cell receptor (beta chain) is a singleton in its sample. Its antigen is undetermined. PCR primers comprised 60 Vbeta and 13 Jbeta primers. Sequencing was performed with immunoSEQ multiplex PCR; in TCRdb, only in-frame clones are kept and a portion is missing. The table shows about 120,000 clones, with about three quarters occurring only once. The source of the sample is a study of cytomegalovirus exposure and HLA in healthy donors. Overall study results and limits: As confirmed in vitro, three CMV-associated chains were specific for CMV antigens. In an earlier analysis, most TCR beta V segments were productive about 87% or about 30% of the time.

Material for sequencing was PBMCs. The receptor comes from a woman younger than 45 in good health and CMV-seronegative.

The CDR3 region has the DNA TGTGCCAGCAGCCCTCCGGGACTTCGAACGGATACGCAGTATTTT. This translates into CASSPPGLRTDTQYF. The chain carries TRBV7-2 and TRBJ2-3, with D tentatively TRBD2 (6 bases). In germline, CDR1 is SGHTA, CDR2 FQGNSA. With 5 bases removed from V and 6 bases from J, the gap between germline ends came to 18 bases. The CDR3 is 15 amino acids.